The present TCR beta chain was sequenced within a study of shared T cell receptors in the human thymus. Germline V gives CDR1 SGHRS, CDR2 YFSETQ. The CDR3 totals 20 residues. The ends lost 0 bases at V and 2 bases at J; junction bases unmatched: 14. TCRdb keeps only in-frame clones here, not all; method: immunoSEQ multiplex PCR. The sample has 600,000 to 900,000 clones, 70% to 90% seen once. These data also featured in a second study, about human thymus T cells. That publication notes: The sample donors, healthy Finnish infants, were having corrective surgery for congenital heart defects. Resected material from corrective heart surgery provided the thymus tissue analysed. Thymic and blood repertoires showed apparently biased V and J gene usage. Related research described strongly overlapping thymic repertoires in unrelated people.

The source is a girl less than two years old with a congenital heart defect. Sequencing was carried out using thymocytes. The rearrangement joins TRBV5-1 to TRBJ2-3; 11 bases line up with TRBD2. CDR3 coding DNA: TGCGCCAGCAGCTTGGTCGCTAGCGGGGGGTTTTTTATCCTCACAGATACGCAGTATTTT. This encodes CASSLVASGGFFILTDTQYF. The full variable domain, rest sourced from reference TRBV5-1 and TRBJ2-3, is KAGVTQTPRYLIKTRGQQVTLSCSPISGHRSVSWYQQTPGQGLQFLFEYFSETQRNKGNFPGRFSGRQFSNSRSEMNVSTLELGDSALYLCASSLVASGGFFILTDTQYFGPGTRLTVL.